Listed below are T cell receptor beta chains from one sample, sequenced in a study of blood T cell repertoires in COVID-19. Produced via immunoSEQ multiplex PCR; TCRdb's table is partial and in-frame only. The sample has tens of thousands of clones, about nine tenths seen once. Sample: peripheral blood. The origin of the receptors is a woman older than 75 with acute or convalescent COVID-19. The CDR3 runs from the conserved cysteine through the conserved F or W. D genes are given only for firm matches. A row's size may be missing; if present it is once, few, many or a size class.

TRBV30	TRBJ1-6	-	TRBD1	13	TGTGCCTGGAGTGTACAGGGGCCTCTCGACCTCCACTTT	CAWSVQGPLDLHF
TRBV6-6	TRBJ2-3	-	-	14	TGTGCCAGCAATTCAGTCATTAGCACAGATACGCAGTATTTT	CASNSVISTDTQYF
TRBV5-5	TRBJ2-3	-	TRBD2	16	TGTGCCAGCAGCTTACCTACTAGCGGGGGCGTGAATACGCAGTATTTT	CASSLPTSGGVNTQYF
TRBV5-1	TRBJ2-5	-	TRBD2	15	TGCGCCAGCAGCAGCCGTCAGGGACTAGGAGAGACCCAGTACTTC	CASSSRQGLGETQYF
TRBV7-2	TRBJ2-5	-	TRBD1	13	TGTGCCAGCAGCGTAGGGGGACAGGCCCTCGGGTACTTC	CASSVGGQALGYF
TRBV5-6	TRBJ1-1	-	TRBD1	13	TGTGCCAGCAGTTATTACAGGGGGGCTGAAGCTTTCTTT	CASSYYRGAEAFF
TRBV19	TRBJ2-1	-	TRBD1	16	TGTGCCAGTAGTGGCCGGGACAGGGGAATTGGAGCTGAGCAGTTCTTC	CASSGRDRGIGAEQFF
TRBV25-1	TRBJ2-5	-	TRBD2	15	TGTGCCAGCAGTGAATTAACTAGCGGGCAAGAGACCCAGTACTTC	CASSELTSGQETQYF
TRBV4-3	TRBJ1-2	-	TRBD1	16	TGCGCCAGCAGCCAAGATGACAGGGAAGTAGACTATGGCTACACCTTC	CASSQDDREVDYGYTF
TRBV5-1	TRBJ2-5	-	TRBD1	14	TGCGCCAGCAGCGTCCTGACAGGGGGCGAGACCCAGTACTTC	CASSVLTGGETQYF
TRBV20-1	TRBJ1-3	-	-	14	TGCAGTGCTAGTCATGGCGGGACGGGAAACACCATATATTTT	CSASHGGTGNTIYF
TRBV3-1/TRBV3-2	TRBJ1-1	-	-	16	TGTGCCAGCAGCCCCCTGGGAGGGGGGATGAACACTGAAGCTTTCTTT	CASSPLGGGMNTEAFF
TRBV14	TRBJ1-4	-	-	13	TGTGCCAGCAGCCGGAGTGAGAGTGAAAAACTGTTTTTT	CASSRSESEKLFF
TRBV30	TRBJ1-2	-	-	13	TGTGCCTGGTCCAGAGGAGCTAACTATGGCTACACCTTC	CAWSRGANYGYTF
TRBV5-1	TRBJ1-2	-	TRBD1	16	TGCGCCAGCAGCCCCGAGGGTGGGACAGGCAGCTATGGCTACACCTTC	CASSPEGGTGSYGYTF
TRBV5-4	TRBJ2-5	-	TRBD2	15	TGTGCCAGCAGCGGTAGCGGGGGGGCTGGGGAGACCCAGTACTTC	CASSGSGGAGETQYF
TRBV12-3/TRBV12-4	TRBJ1-3	-	-	12	TGTGCCAGCAGTTTTACTGGAAACACCATATATTTT	CASSFTGNTIYF
TRBV5-1	TRBJ2-7	-	TRBD2	14	TGCGCCAGCAGCTTGGCGGCGGGGGCCTACGAGCAGTACTTC	CASSLAAGAYEQYF
TRBV2	TRBJ2-1	-	-	20	TGTGCCAGCAGTGAACCCAGATCCAGCGGGGGACAGGGTAACTACAATGAGCAGTTCTTC	CASSEPRSSGGQGNYNEQFF
TRBV3-1/TRBV3-2	TRBJ2-7	-	-	14	TGTGCCAGCAGCCAACTAGCTACCTCCTACGAGCAGTACTTC	CASSQLATSYEQYF
TRBV2	TRBJ1-1	-	-	18	TGTGCCAGCATATCAGTAGAGGAGGGATGGGGGACGAACACTGAAGCTTTCTTT	CASISVEEGWGTNTEAFF
TRBV12-5	TRBJ1-1	-	-	13	TGTGCTAGTGGTAAATCAGGTGCCCGCGAAGCTTTCTTT	CASGKSGAREAFF
TRBV6-1	TRBJ1-1	-	-	15	TGTGCCAGCAGTGATGGACTAGTCATGAACACTGAAGCTTTCTTT	CASSDGLVMNTEAFF
TRBV9	TRBJ2-6	few	TRBD1	17	TGTGCCAGCAGCGACGGGACAGGGGTCCCTGGGGCCAACGTCCTGACTTTC	CASSDGTGVPGANVLTF
TRBV15	TRBJ2-7	-	TRBD2	16	TGTGCCACCAGCAGAGCTAGCGGGGGGGCCATATACGAGCAGTACTTC	CATSRASGGAIYEQYF
TRBV11-2	TRBJ2-4	-	TRBD1	17	TGTGCCAGCAGCTTTCCGGGACAGGGTTCATCCAAAAACATTCAGTACTTC	CASSFPGQGSSKNIQYF
TRBV10-3	TRBJ2-1	-	-	14	TGTGCCATCAGTGAGCGGGGGGCTCCCGATGAGCAGTTCTTC	CAISERGAPDEQFF
TRBV5-1	TRBJ1-1	-	-	15	TGCGCCAGCAGCTTGGTTGGGGCGAGTGGCACTGAAGCTTTCTTT	CASSLVGASGTEAFF
TRBV5-6	TRBJ1-5	-	-	17	TGTGCCAGCAGCTTGAGTCCCAGGGGCGCTGGCAATCAGCCCCAGCATTTT	CASSLSPRGAGNQPQHF
TRBV7-2	TRBJ1-4	-	TRBD1	15	TGTGCCAGCAGCTTAGACTGGACAGGGGAAGAAAAACTGTTTTTT	CASSLDWTGEEKLFF
TRBV12-3/TRBV12-4	TRBJ1-1	-	-	13	TGTGCCAGCATTAAGGGGGTGAACACTGAAGCTTTCTTT	CASIKGVNTEAFF
TRBV5-4	TRBJ2-2	-	TRBD1	15	TGTGCCAGCAGCATACGACAGGGTACCACCGGGGAGCTGTTTTTT	CASSIRQGTTGELFF
TRBV6-2/TRBV6-3	TRBJ2-3	once	-	16	TGTGCCAGCAGTCTCGGCGGGGCGTTCCCCACAGATACGCAGTATTTT	CASSLGGAFPTDTQYF
TRBV5-6	TRBJ2-5	-	-	16	TGTGCCAGCAGCTTGGGGACTTATGGGGGCTTGGAGACCCAGTACTTC	CASSLGTYGGLETQYF
TRBV6-5	TRBJ2-3	-	-	15	TGTGCCAGCAGTTCATCGGGGGGCCGCACAGATACGCAGTATTTT	CASSSSGGRTDTQYF
TRBV6-5	TRBJ2-7	-	TRBD2	13	TGTGCCACAGAAGCGGGGGGCTCCTACGAGCAGTACTTC	CATEAGGSYEQYF
TRBV5-1	TRBJ1-2	-	-	14	TGCGCCAGCAGCTTGGGGGCAGGGTCATATGGCTACACCTTC	CASSLGAGSYGYTF
TRBV2	TRBJ1-1	-	-	11	TGTGCCAGCGGTTCAGGTACTGAAGCTTTCTTT	CASGSGTEAFF
TRBV19	TRBJ1-3	-	TRBD1	15	TGTGCCAGTAGTATAGAAGGGACAGCTGGAAACACCATATATTTT	CASSIEGTAGNTIYF
TRBV7-2	TRBJ1-3	-	-	16	TGTGCCAGCAGCCTCGGGTCCATCCTGGCCGGAAACACCATATATTTT	CASSLGSILAGNTIYF
TRBV12-3/TRBV12-4	TRBJ2-5	-	TRBD1	13	TGTGCCAGCAGTTTGCAGGGGGTGGAGACCCAGTACTTC	CASSLQGVETQYF
TRBV5-1	TRBJ1-6	-	-	15	TGCGCCAGCAGCTTGGAGCGGGCCGGGCTGGCACCCCTCCACTTT	CASSLERAGLAPLHF
TRBV29-1	TRBJ2-1	-	-	14	TGCAGCGTCCTAGGGGGTAGCTCCTACAATGAGCAGTTCTTC	CSVLGGSSYNEQFF
TRBV23-1	TRBJ1-1	once	TRBD1	16	TGCGCCAGCAGTCCCCCGGACAGGCACATGAACACTGAAGCTTTCTTT	CASSPPDRHMNTEAFF